This TCR beta chain is from a study of blood T cell repertoires in COVID-19. Study-level information: Sites across the United States, Italy and Spain contributed samples from acute and convalescent COVID-19. PBMCs, B-cell-depleted T cells, or T cells were the source of the cDNA or gDNA that made up the material.

The germline V gene encodes CDR1 MNHEY and CDR2 SVGAGI. The CDR3 extends over 12 amino acids. Original processing notes: Reference gene primer amplification gave nucleated cell count estimates. Assay used: immunoSEQ multiplex PCR; TCRdb lists only in-frame clones, some missing. For V, J and clone size, that table is used; D and trimming come from the DNA. The profile covers roughly 230,000 clones, with under 90% appearing a single time and around 3.5% taken by the ten largest. This TCR was recovered from a woman older than 75 with acute or convalescent COVID-19. The V call is TRBV6-5, the J call TRBJ2-3, with a tentative D call TRBD2 (6 bases). Specimen: peripheral blood. The CDR3 sequence: CATRGNTDTQYF. CDR3 bases: TGTGCGACCCGGGGGAACACAGATACGCAGTATTTT.